This TCR beta chain came from a study of beta chain features in type 1 diabetes. Notes on the study in general: Possibly, sequencing cDNA over-represented cells that had high TCR expression levels. Patients and controls would be equally affected if PCR favored shorter templates. In all four CD4+ subsets, TCRB CDR3 length was significantly, moderately reduced in type 1 diabetes.

CDR3 length equals 14 residues. CDR1 is MNHNS, CDR2 SASEGT, per germline. V gave up 8 bases and J gave up 3 bases; unmatched junction bases: 7. Cell sorting via CD45RO/CCR7/CD25/CD127/CD95/CD27 was performed to obtain CD4+ naive, central memory, regulatory and stem cell-like memory cells. As for this clone: The antigen is not known.

Expressed TCRB transcripts were sequenced, since all the RNA that had been isolated was reverse transcribed. Deep immunoSEQ sequencing covered naive, central memory and regulatory T cell samples. Clones were sequenced by immunoSEQ multiplex PCR, and TCRdb holds only the in-frame ones, with some missing. The repertoire holds hundreds of thousands of clones, with 9.5% to 13% as singletons. The source is a man younger than 45 with type 1 diabetes. V and J are TRBV6-1 and TRBJ2-3; TRBD2 matches 8 bases. Sequencing was carried out using naive CD4+ T cells from blood. CDR3 protein: CASGASGSTDTQYF. CDR3 nucleotides: TGTGCCAGCGGGGCTAGCGGGTCAACAGATACGCAGTATTTT.